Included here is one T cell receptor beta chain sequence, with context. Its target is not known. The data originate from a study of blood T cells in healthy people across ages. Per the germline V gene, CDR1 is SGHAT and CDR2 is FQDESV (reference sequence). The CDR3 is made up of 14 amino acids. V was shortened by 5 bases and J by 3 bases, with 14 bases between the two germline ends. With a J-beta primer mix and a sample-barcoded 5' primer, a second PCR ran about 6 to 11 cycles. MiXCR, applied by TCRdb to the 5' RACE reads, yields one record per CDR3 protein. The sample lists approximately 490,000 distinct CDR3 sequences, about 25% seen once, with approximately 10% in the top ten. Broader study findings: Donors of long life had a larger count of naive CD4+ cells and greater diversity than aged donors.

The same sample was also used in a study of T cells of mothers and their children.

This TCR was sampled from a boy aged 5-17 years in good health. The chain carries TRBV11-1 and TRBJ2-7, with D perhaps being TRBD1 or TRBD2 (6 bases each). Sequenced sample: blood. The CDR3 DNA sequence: TGTGCCAGCAGCCCGCCGGGGGCTGGCTACGAGCAGTACTTC. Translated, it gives CASSPPGAGYEQYF.